The 30 T cell receptor beta chains below were found in one sample sequenced in a study of OX40 agonist ivuxolimab in advanced cancers. Here immunoSEQ multiplex PCR was the method, and the copy in TCRdb shows in-frame clones only, minus some. The sample holds tens of thousands of clones, nearly 80% seen once. The sequencing here drew on CD4+ or CD8+ T cells sorted from blood, taken in a trial of the OX40 agonist ivuxolimab. The source of these receptors is an adult with an advanced solid tumor such as melanoma, head and neck, liver or kidney cancer.

This clone was seen only once. The gene calls are TRBV6-1 and TRBJ1-2; D remains unclear. The length of the CDR3 is 11 residues. V lost 5 bases to trimming and J lost 2 bases, with 3 bases between them. The germline gives CDR1 MNHNS, CDR2 SASEGT. CDR3 protein: CASSNNYGYTF. CDR3 DNA: TGTGCCAGCAGTAACAACTATGGCTACACCTTC.

This clone was seen a handful of times. The chain recombines TRBV19 with TRBJ1-2; 7 bases line up with TRBD1. Losses at the gene ends were 9 bases for V and 0 bases for J; bases not matched to a gene: 16. This CDR3 is 17 amino acids long. Germline V gene data show CDR1 as LNHDA and CDR2 as SQIVND (reference sequence). CDR3 amino acids: CASSPVWTGASNYGYTF. Here the CDR3 DNA reads TGTGCCAGCTCACCCGTCTGGACAGGTGCTTCTAACTATGGCTACACCTTC.

The chain has TRBV29-1 and TRBJ2-3; D perhaps matches TRBD2 (5 bases). Per the germline V gene, CDR1 is SQVTM and CDR2 is ANQGSEA. Trimming cost V 0 bases and J 3 bases, with 7 bases left between them. The length of the CDR3 is 13 residues. The CDR3 DNA reads TGCAGCGTTGAAGAGCGAGGGACAGATACGCAGTATTTT. Its protein is CSVEERGTDTQYF.

This clone was observed a handful of times. V usage is TRBV6-4 and J usage is TRBJ2-2, with TRBD2 as a possible D gene (6 bases). Deletions cut 4 bases from V and 6 bases from J, with 21 bases between. Germline CDR1 is MRHNA and CDR2 is SNTAGT. The CDR3 loop spans 17 amino acids. The CDR3 nucleotides read TGTGCCAGCAGTGGGGGAGGTGGGTGGCTCCCGCCCGGGGAGCTGTTTTTT. The encoded protein is CASSGGGGWLPPGELFF.

In its sample, this clone is medium-sized. Other DNA sequences of this sample code for an identical CDR3. J is TRBJ2-3 and V is TRBV7-9, with 7 bases identical to TRBD1. This CDR3 contains 15 residues. V gave up 4 bases and J gave up 2 bases; unmatched junction bases: 6. Per germline, CDR1 SEHNR and CDR2 FQNEAQ (reference sequence). The CDR3 sequence: CASSSSGGSTDTQYF. The DNA of the CDR3 is TGTGCCAGCAGCTCATCAGGGGGATCCACAGATACGCAGTATTTT. The variable domain in full, completed from reference TRBV7-9 and TRBJ2-3, reads DTGVSQNPRHKITKRGQNVTFRCDPISEHNRLYWYRQTLGQGPEFLTYFQNEAQLEKSRLLSDRFSAERPKGSFSTLEIQRTEQGDSAMYLCASSSSGGSTDTQYFGPGTRLTVL.

The chain recombines TRBV29-1 with TRBJ2-5; the D call may be TRBD1 or TRBD2 (6 bases each). The CDR3 extends over 13 amino acids. Trimming stripped 6 bases from V and 5 bases from J, with 16 bases between. Germline CDR1 reads SQVTM; CDR2 reads ANQGSEA. The DNA of the CDR3 is TGCAGCGTATCGACAGGTCGGGAGGAGACCCAGTACTTC. Residues: CSVSTGREETQYF.

The chain is built from TRBV27 and TRBJ1-2, with 9 bases aligning to TRBD1. V trimming: 4 bases; J trimming: 2 bases; junction bases outside the gene matches: 5. CDR1 and CDR2 (germline): MNHEY, SMNVEV (reference sequence). CDR3 length: 15 amino acids. The chain's CDR3 is CASSSLGQGNYGYTF. DNA of the CDR3: TGTGCCAGCAGTTCCCTCGGACAGGGGAACTATGGCTACACCTTC.

In its sample, this clone was seen a few times. This sequence joins TRBV2 and TRBJ1-2; D is undetermined. This CDR3 spans 11 amino acids. V was clipped by 8 bases and J by 11 bases, with 15 bases between them. CDR1 is SNHLY and CDR2 is FYNNEI in the germline V gene. The CDR3 sequence: CASSVSHSYTF. The CDR3 DNA reads TGTGCCAGCTCGGTCAGTCACTCTTACACCTTC.

This chain connects TRBV19 to TRBJ1-5, with unresolved D. V dropped 3 bases and J dropped 7 bases, with 10 bases sitting between them. Germline CDR1 LNHDA, CDR2 SQIVND (reference sequence). CDR3 length: 13 residues. The CDR3 is CASSIRVGQPQHF. CDR3 nucleotide sequence: TGTGCCAGTAGTATTAGGGTTGGACAGCCCCAGCATTTT.

The chain is built from TRBV2 and TRBJ2-7, with D unclear. Germline V lookup: CDR1 SNHLY, CDR2 FYNNEI. There are 12 residues in the CDR3. Trimming left V 11 bases short and J 3 bases short, with 14 bases between. CDR3 bases: TGTGCCCAAGAACGGCTGGACTACGAGCAGTACTTC. It codes for CAQERLDYEQYF.

The chain employs TRBV5-6 and TRBJ1-6; no reliable D call. This CDR3 comprises 13 residues. Deletions cut 4 bases from V and 7 bases from J, with 9 bases between. Germline V CDR1 and CDR2: SGHDT, YYEEEE. This CDR3 reads CASSLDANSPLHF. In DNA form, the CDR3 reads TGTGCCAGCAGCCTCGACGCAAATTCACCCCTCCACTTT. The variable domain in full, with the rest retrieved from reference TRBV5-6 and TRBJ1-6, is DAGVTQSPTHLIKTRGQQVTLRCSPKSGHDTVSWYQQALGQGPQFIFQYYEEEERQRGNFPDRFSGHQFPNYSSELNVNALLLGDSALYLCASSLDANSPLHFGNGTRLTVT.

This clone has a single count. J is TRBJ1-5 and V is TRBV18; TRBD1 matches 7 bases. V shed 5 bases and J 2 bases; nucleotides not matched to a gene: 6. Germline values: CDR1 KGHSH, CDR2 LQKENI. The CDR3 is 15 amino acids. CDR3 protein: CASSDRVLGNQPQHF. The CDR3 DNA reads TGTGCCAGCTCAGACAGGGTTCTCGGCAATCAGCCCCAGCATTTT.

The chain couples TRBV7-9 to TRBJ1-4; D is possibly TRBD1 (5 bases). The CDR3 has 13 residues. CDR1 is SEHNR and CDR2 is FQNEAQ in the germline V gene (reference sequence). The germline V and J ends were trimmed by 5 bases and 8 bases, with 12 bases remaining between them. CDR3 in amino acids: CASSPSTVEKLFF. In DNA form, the CDR3 reads TGTGCCAGCAGCCCCTCGACAGTCGAAAAACTGTTTTTT.

V usage is TRBV19 and J usage is TRBJ2-3, with 15 bases aligning to TRBD2. After removal of 6 bases from V and 1 base from J, the junction contained 8 bases not matched to a gene. Per the germline V gene, CDR1 is LNHDA and CDR2 is SQIVND (reference sequence). The CDR3 consists of 18 residues. The CDR3 is CASSLGLAGGPGTDTQYF. The DNA for the CDR3 is TGTGCCAGTAGCCTCGGACTAGCGGGGGGGCCGGGCACAGATACGCAGTATTTT.

The chain recombines TRBV6-5 with TRBJ1-1; D gene uncertain. The CDR3 is 13 amino acids. Trimming stripped 5 bases from V and 0 bases from J, with 7 bases between. Germline V CDR1 and CDR2: MNHEY, SVGAGI. The CDR3 DNA reads as TGTGCCAGCAGTGTACAATTGAACACTGAAGCTTTCTTT. This sequence encodes CASSVQLNTEAFF.

This clone was seen just once. The chain has TRBV7-9 and TRBJ2-3; D gene uncertain. Germline CDR1 is SEHNR and CDR2 is FQNEAQ (reference sequence). The CDR3 is made up of 15 amino acids. V gave up 5 bases and J gave up 1 base, with 13 bases separating them. The CDR3 nucleotides are TGTGCCAGCAGCCAAGGCTTAGGGCGCACAGATACGCAGTATTTT. Amino acid sequence: CASSQGLGRTDTQYF.

The chain joins TRBV6-6 to TRBJ2-2, with TRBD1 matching over 7 bases. The CDR3 length is 15 residues. Germline-derived CDR1 and CDR2 are MNHNY and SVGAGI (reference sequence). The V gene end was trimmed by 6 bases and the J gene end by 7 bases; junction bases not matched to a gene: 11. The CDR3 region is CASREGRGGNGELFF. CDR3 DNA sequence: TGTGCCAGCAGAGAAGGTAGAGGGGGCAACGGGGAGCTGTTTTTT.

The chain combines TRBV5-6 with TRBJ1-1; D is unresolved. CDR1 is SGHDT, CDR2 YYEEEE, per germline. This CDR3 is built from 16 residues. Trimming cost V 3 bases and J 7 bases, with 22 bases left between them. CDR3 in amino acids: CASSSRGIRLFDEAFF. The CDR3 DNA follows: TGTGCCAGCAGCTCCCGGGGAATCCGCCTTTTCGATGAAGCTTTCTTT.

The V and J genes are TRBV6-5 and TRBJ1-5; D is unresolved. Germline CDR1 is MNHEY and CDR2 is SVGAGI. This CDR3 spans 12 amino acids. V dropped 0 bases and J dropped 5 bases, with 2 bases sitting between them. The CDR3 sequence is CASSYSDQPQHF. The CDR3 coding sequence is TGTGCCAGCAGTTACTCAGATCAGCCCCAGCATTTT.

This clone appeared a single time. Sequence at one end of the junction differs from germline and may be a read error. This chain links TRBV14 with TRBJ1-2, with D perhaps matching TRBD1 (6 bases). The CDR3 totals 12 residues. CDR1 SGHDN and CDR2 FVKESK come from the germline V gene. The CDR3: CASSQVGGSYAF. As DNA, the CDR3 is TGTGCCAGCAGCCAAGTAGGGGGGAGCTACGCCTTC. Full variable domain (remainder filled in from reference TRBV14 and TRBJ1-2): EAGVTQFPSHSVIEKGQTVTLRCDPISGHDNLYWYRRVMGKEIKFLLHFVKESKQDESGMPNNRFLAERTGGTYSTLKVQPAELEDSGVYFCASSQVGGSYAFGSGTRLTVV.

The chain recombines TRBV18 with TRBJ2-2; D tentatively reads TRBD1 or TRBD2 (5 bases each). Trimming left V 1 base short and J 8 bases short, with 20 bases between. CDR1 is KGHSH, CDR2 LQKENI, per germline. The CDR3 has 17 residues. The CDR3 is CASSPRRDLDNGGELFF. The CDR3 DNA follows: TGTGCCAGCTCACCACGCCGGGACCTAGACAATGGGGGGGAGCTGTTTTTT.

This clone has only a few counts. The J gene is TRBJ1-2, the V gene TRBV27; the match to TRBD1 covers 10 bases. J gave up 5 bases and V 4 bases, and 7 bases lay outside the gene matches. This CDR3 has 15 residues. Germline V gene lookup returns CDR1 MNHEY and CDR2 SMNVEV (reference sequence). The CDR3 DNA sequence: TGTGCCAGCAGTTCACTGGGACAGGGGAGGTATGGCTACACCTTC. Residues: CASSSLGQGRYGYTF.

This rearrangement joins TRBV4-1 to TRBJ1-3, with D hard to call. Trimming took 4 bases from V and 2 from J, leaving 15 bases between them. The CDR3 is 16 residues long. The germline V gene has CDR1 MGHRA and CDR2 YSYEKL. The CDR3 DNA is TGCGCCAGCAGCCCCCAAGGAGCGGGGACTGGAAACACCATATATTTT. It is translated as CASSPQGAGTGNTIYF.

The CDR3: CASSLYGSHGEDNTQYF. DNA for the CDR3: TGTGCCAGCAGCTTGTATGGCTCCCATGGGGAGGACAATACGCAGTATTTT. The V and J genes are TRBV5-6 and TRBJ2-3; tentative D call: TRBD2 (6 bases). Germline loops: CDR1 SGHDT, CDR2 YYEEEE. Trimming shortened V by 1 base and J by 7 bases, and 22 bases separated the two germline ends. This CDR3 comprises 17 residues.

The rearrangement joins TRBV2 to TRBJ2-2; TRBD1 matches at 8 bases. Germline CDR1 and CDR2: SNHLY and FYNNEI. V shed 5 bases, J shed 6 bases, and the junction held 5 bases outside the gene matches. The CDR3 loop spans 14 amino acids. CDR3 in DNA: TGTGCCAGCAGTTTCCAGGGGGCAGCCGGGGAGCTGTTTTTT. Encoded protein: CASSFQGAAGELFF. The variable domain in full, completed from reference TRBV2 and TRBJ2-2, reads EPEVTQTPSHQVTQMGQEVILRCVPISNHLYFYWYRQILGQKVEFLVSFYNNEISEKSEIFDDQFSVERPDGSNFTLKIRSTKLEDSAMYFCASSFQGAAGELFFGEGSRLTVL.

This clone was seen only once. The chain joins TRBV28 to TRBJ2-5; 7 bases map to TRBD2. Germline V gene sequence: CDR1 MDHEN, CDR2 SYDVKM. V gave up 0 bases and J gave up 1 base; unmatched junction bases: 2. The CDR3 loop spans 15 amino acids. Here the CDR3 DNA reads TGTGCCAGCAGTTTATGGTCGGGGGGCCAAGAGACCCAGTACTTC. Translated, it gives CASSLWSGGQETQYF. Supplemented by reference TRBV28 and TRBJ2-5, the full variable domain reads DVKVTQSSRYLVKRTGEKVFLECVQDMDHENMFWYRQDPGLGLRLIYFSYDVKMKEKGDIPEGYSVSREKKERFSLILESASTNQTSMYLCASSLWSGGQETQYFGPGTRLLVL.

V gene TRBV6-6 combines with J gene TRBJ1-3, with D uncertain. Looked up from germline, CDR1 is MNHNY and CDR2 is SVGAGI (reference sequence). Trimming shortened V by 8 bases and J by 0 bases, and 8 bases separated the two germline ends. CDR3 length: 13 amino acids. CDR3: CASSDGSGNTIYF. The CDR3 DNA follows: TGTGCCAGCTCGGACGGCTCTGGAAACACCATATATTTT.

The rearrangement joins TRBV7-9 to TRBJ1-1; 8 bases agree with TRBD1. The CDR3 has 17 residues. Germline trimming cut 5 bases from V and 2 bases from J; bases unmatched to any gene: 13. Looked up from germline, CDR1 is SEHNR and CDR2 is FQNEAQ (reference sequence). CDR3 amino acids: CASSPGRAGGGNTEAFF. CDR3 in DNA: TGTGCCAGCAGCCCGGGACGGGCAGGGGGCGGAAACACTGAAGCTTTCTTT.

The chain joins TRBV4-3 to TRBJ2-3; a weak D match, TRBD2 (6 bases). The germline V and J ends were trimmed by 0 bases and 2 bases, with 9 bases remaining between them. The germline V gene has CDR1 LGHNA and CDR2 YSLEER. This CDR3 is 15 amino acids long. CDR3 nucleotide sequence: TGCGCCAGCAGCCAAGAGGGGGGTCCCACAGATACGCAGTATTTT. Its protein is CASSQEGGPTDTQYF.

This clone came up once. Here the CDR3 reads CSVEGRGPYNEQFF. CDR3 sequence (DNA): TGCAGCGTTGAGGGGCGGGGGCCCTACAATGAGCAGTTCTTC. The J gene is TRBJ2-1, the V gene TRBV29-1; D is perhaps TRBD2 (7 bases). Trimming pared 3 bases from V and 2 bases from J, leaving 11 bases between. In germline, CDR1 is SQVTM, CDR2 ANQGSEA. This CDR3 has 14 residues.